What follows are 31 T cell receptor beta chains derived from one specimen sequenced in a study of cytomegalovirus exposure and HLA in healthy donors. Researchers ran the PCR with 60 Vbeta and 13 Jbeta primers. TCRdb keeps only in-frame clones here, not all; method: immunoSEQ multiplex PCR. The table records approximately 53,000 clones, 60% to 75% of them present only once. Input material: PBMCs. All receptors come from a woman in her forties or fifties in good health and CMV-seronegative.

This clone was observed a single time. The CDR3 DNA sequence: TGTGCCTGGTCAACAGGGGGGGATCAGCCCCAGCATTTT. It encodes CAWSTGGDQPQHF. The V gene is TRBV30, the J gene TRBJ1-5, with 8 bases aligning to TRBD1. Germline V gene lookup returns CDR1 GTSNPN and CDR2 SVGIG (reference sequence). The CDR3 is made up of 13 amino acids. Germline trimming cut 5 bases from V and 5 bases from J; bases unmatched to any gene: 5.

The chain joins TRBV9 to TRBJ1-4; D uncertain. V lost 4 bases and J 4 bases, leaving 14 bases between the germline ends. CDR3 length: 15 amino acids. Germline values: CDR1 SGDLS, CDR2 YYNGEE. CDR3 in DNA: TGTGCCAGCAGCCCTCCCCTTAGTGGTAATGAAAAACTGTTTTTT. It encodes CASSPPLSGNEKLFF.

V is TRBV19 and J is TRBJ1-4; 7 bases match TRBD1. J gave up 0 bases and V 4 bases, and 2 bases lay outside the gene matches. The CDR3 extends over 15 amino acids. Germline CDR1 reads LNHDA; CDR2 reads SQIVND (reference sequence). This CDR3 is CASSKTGSTNEKLFF. The CDR3 region has the DNA TGTGCCAGTAGTAAGACAGGGTCAACTAATGAAAAACTGTTTTTT. The full variable domain, rest sourced from reference TRBV19 and TRBJ1-4, is DGGITQSPKYLFRKEGQNVTLSCEQNLNHDAMYWYRQDPGQGLRLIYYSQIVNDFQKGDIAEGYSVSREKKESFPLTVTSAQKNPTAFYLCASSKTGSTNEKLFFGSGTQLSVL.

The V call is TRBV2, the J call TRBJ1-2; D is uncertain. This CDR3 region has 14 residues. V was shortened by 1 base and J by 2 bases, with 8 bases between the two germline ends. Per the germline V gene, CDR1 is SNHLY and CDR2 is FYNNEI. The CDR3: CASSEEEGNYGYTF. The DNA for the CDR3 is TGTGCCAGCAGTGAAGAGGAGGGAAACTATGGCTACACCTTC.

The chain has TRBV28 and TRBJ1-2; D is uncertain. V lost 8 bases to trimming and J lost 5 bases, with 9 bases between them. In germline, CDR1 is MDHEN, CDR2 SYDVKM. The CDR3 runs 11 residues. CDR3 DNA sequence: TGTGCCAGCGGCTCAGAATATGGCTACACCTTC. It is translated as CASGSEYGYTF.

The chain combines TRBV2 with TRBJ2-1; D possibly corresponds to TRBD2 (6 bases). Trimming removed 7 bases at V and 2 bases at J, with 9 bases between. The CDR3 has 13 residues. From germline, CDR1 is SNHLY and CDR2 FYNNEI. The CDR3 loop reads CASKAGPYNEQFF. In nucleotides, the CDR3 is TGTGCCAGCAAAGCGGGTCCCTACAATGAGCAGTTCTTC.

This clone was seen a handful of times. The genes are TRBV6-5 and TRBJ2-1, with 10 nucleotides matching TRBD2. The CDR3 has 14 amino acids. Trimming cost V 6 bases and J 7 bases; bases outside gene matches: 6. Germline V gene sequence: CDR1 MNHEY, CDR2 SVGAGI. The CDR3 loop reads CASSFLAGENEQFF. In nucleotides, the CDR3 is TGTGCCAGCAGCTTTCTAGCGGGAGAGAATGAGCAGTTCTTC.

This sequence joins TRBV13 and TRBJ2-1; maybe TRBD2 (6 bases). Germline V gene sequence: CDR1 PRHDT, CDR2 FYEKMQ (reference sequence). The CDR3 extends over 13 amino acids. Between the trimmed V and J ends, which lost 2 bases and 8 bases, there was a span of 10 bases. CDR3 sequence reads: CASSLMGGHEQFF. The CDR3 DNA follows: TGTGCCAGCAGCTTAATGGGGGGTCATGAGCAGTTCTTC.

The chain joins TRBV7-2 to TRBJ2-1; D not resolved. Trimming removed 1 base from V and 8 bases from J, with 3 bases in between. Germline V lookup: CDR1 SGHTA, CDR2 FQGNSA. The CDR3 consists of 11 residues. The CDR3 spells CASSLVDEQFF. The CDR3 coding sequence is TGTGCCAGCAGCTTAGTAGATGAGCAGTTCTTC. The full variable domain, rest sourced from reference TRBV7-2 and TRBJ2-1, is GAGVSQSPSNKVTEKGKDVELRCDPISGHTALYWYRQSLGQGLEFLIYFQGNSAPDKSGLPSDRFSAERTGGSVSTLTIQRTQQEDSAVYLCASSLVDEQFFGPGTRLTVL.

The V and J genes are TRBV7-2 and TRBJ2-1; 10 positions match TRBD1. The CDR3 is made up of 14 amino acids. CDR1 SGHTA and CDR2 FQGNSA come from the germline V gene. With V trimmed by 5 bases and J by 7 bases, 5 bases remained unmatched. The CDR3 DNA follows: TGTGCCAGCAGCCCTAGACAGGGGGCTAATGAGCAGTTCTTC. It translates to CASSPRQGANEQFF.

The chain carries TRBV1 and TRBJ2-7; the table's TRBD2 call for D was not verified on the DNA. TRBV1 is an annotated pseudogene. There are 15 residues in the CDR3. The CDR3 DNA is TGCACCAGCAGCCACGGCGGGCTTTACTTCTACGAGCAGTACTTC. Its protein is CTSSHGGLYFYEQYF.

The J gene is TRBJ2-1, the V gene TRBV4-1, with 9 positions matching TRBD2. The ends lost 1 base at V and 0 bases at J; junction bases unmatched: 4. The CDR3 loop spans 17 amino acids. Germline CDR1 MGHRA, CDR2 YSYEKL. Here the CDR3 DNA reads TGCGCCAGCAGCCAAGGGACTAGCGCCAGCTCCTACAATGAGCAGTTCTTC. Translation gives CASSQGTSASSYNEQFF.

This clone showed up just once. This chain links TRBV28 with TRBJ1-2; D is unresolved. The CDR3 is 11 amino acids. Germline V CDR1 and CDR2: MDHEN, SYDVKM. V was trimmed by 7 bases and J by 0 bases, leaving 3 bases between them. This chain's CDR3 is CASTSNYGYTF. The CDR3 DNA follows: TGTGCCAGCACCTCTAACTATGGCTACACCTTC.

DNA of the CDR3: TGTGCCAGCAGCCCCAACCTGGGCATCTCCTACGAGCAGTACTTC. Amino acid sequence: CASSPNLGISYEQYF. The chain has TRBV6-5 and TRBJ2-7; unclear D gene. The CDR3 runs to 15 residues. Looked up from germline, CDR1 is MNHEY and CDR2 is SVGAGI. V was pared by 6 bases and J by 0 bases, with 15 bases between.

The chain recombines TRBV4-3 with TRBJ1-2; D is ambiguous. Germline CDR1 is LGHNA and CDR2 is YSLEER. The CDR3 contains 14 residues. The V end lost 2 bases, the J end lost 6 bases, and 13 bases lay between the germline ends. CDR3 residues: CASSQFRGGDGYTF. As DNA, the CDR3 is TGCGCCAGCAGCCAATTCCGTGGAGGAGATGGCTACACCTTC.

The chain combines TRBV21-1 with TRBJ2-5; the tabulated D call, TRBD2, remains unverified against the DNA. TRBV21-1 is noted as a pseudogene. The CDR3 is 15 residues long. The CDR3 here is CASSEEGSGGETQYF. The CDR3 DNA follows: TGTGCCAGCAGCGAAGAGGGATCCGGGGGAGAGACCCAGTACTTC.

The rearrangement links TRBV7-9 to TRBJ1-1, with D possibly being TRBD1 (5 bases). Germline V gene lookup returns CDR1 SEHNR and CDR2 FQNEAQ (reference sequence). This CDR3 is 13 amino acids long. V shed 11 bases and J shed 2 bases, with 15 bases lying between them. In DNA, the CDR3 is TGTGCCGTACAAGGGGCACGAAACACTGAAGCTTTCTTT. Translation: CAVQGARNTEAFF.

J is TRBJ1-1 and V is TRBV6-5; maybe TRBD1 (5 bases). The CDR3 is 13 residues long. Between the trimmed V and J ends, which lost 5 bases and 4 bases, there was a span of 11 bases. Germline lookup yields CDR1 MNHEY and CDR2 SVGAGI. CDR3 loop: CASSGVGGTEAFF. Here the CDR3 DNA reads TGTGCCAGCAGTGGGGTGGGGGGCACTGAAGCTTTCTTT.

About this clone: This is likely an artifact of a read error, given a far larger clone one base away. This same CDR3 is encoded by further DNA sequences in the sample. The genes are TRBV7-3 and TRBJ1-1; D is unclear. This CDR3 is built from 13 residues. The germline gives CDR1 SGHTA, CDR2 FQGTGA. CDR3 in amino acids: CASKGGLGTEVFF. The CDR3 DNA reads TGTGCCAGCAAAGGAGGACTTGGCACTGAAGTTTTCTTT.

The rearrangement joins TRBV2 to TRBJ2-5, with a possible D match to TRBD2 (6 bases). The germline V and J ends were trimmed by 6 bases and 7 bases, with 12 bases remaining between them. This CDR3 comprises 12 residues. CDR1 SNHLY and CDR2 FYNNEI come from the germline V gene. CDR3: CASRQVGGTQYF. CDR3 sequence (DNA): TGTGCCAGCAGACAGGTGGGGGGGACCCAGTACTTC.

This clone has just a few counts. The gene calls are TRBV19 and TRBJ1-1; possibly TRBD1 for D (6 bases). CDR1 is LNHDA and CDR2 is SQIVND in the germline V gene (reference sequence). Deletions cut 10 bases from V and 6 bases from J, with 21 bases between. The CDR3 loop spans 14 amino acids. The CDR3 DNA follows: TGTGCCACTCGTAAAATACAGGGACGGCCTGAAGCTTTCTTT. Its protein is CATRKIQGRPEAFF.

This chain's CDR3 is CASRSSGGDPETQYF. The CDR3 DNA follows: TGTGCCAGTAGGAGCAGCGGGGGGGACCCAGAGACCCAGTACTTC. The chain joins TRBV19 to TRBJ2-5, with 10 bases identical to TRBD2. The V segment lost 6 bases and the J segment 4 bases; nucleotides outside the gene matches: 8. The CDR3 contains 15 residues. Per the germline V gene, CDR1 is LNHDA and CDR2 is SQIVND (reference sequence).

In its sample, this clone was seen once. The chain combines TRBV6-5 with TRBJ1-3; D gene unclear. Trimming shortened V by 0 bases and J by 3 bases, and 9 bases separated the two germline ends. Germline CDR1 reads MNHEY; CDR2 reads SVGAGI. The CDR3 loop spans 15 amino acids. CDR3 DNA: TGTGCCAGCAGTTACTCAAGATTAGTTGGAAACACCATATATTTT. Translating gives CASSYSRLVGNTIYF.

This clone was seen once. This chain connects TRBV9 to TRBJ1-2, with D maybe TRBD1 (5 bases). The ends were cut back, 0 bases at V and 2 bases at J, with 11 bases in the middle. Germline values: CDR1 SGDLS, CDR2 YYNGEE. The CDR3 is 15 residues long. Here the CDR3 DNA reads TGTGCCAGCAGCGTAGATCCAGGGAACAACTATGGCTACACCTTC. Translation gives CASSVDPGNNYGYTF.

The chain is built from TRBV11-2 and TRBJ2-7, with D uncertain. Germline V gene lookup returns CDR1 SGHAT and CDR2 FQNNGV. With 1 base removed from V and 1 base from J, the gap between germline ends came to 8 bases. The length of the CDR3 is 14 residues. CDR3 loop: CASSLALFSYEQYF. CDR3 bases: TGTGCCAGCAGCTTAGCCCTTTTTTCCTACGAGCAGTACTTC. The full variable domain, in which reference TRBV11-2 and TRBJ2-7 provide the parts outside the CDR3, is EAGVAQSPRYKIIEKRQSVAFWCNPISGHATLYWYQQILGQGPKLLIQFQNNGVVDDSQLPKDRFSAERLKGVDSTLKIQPAKLEDSAVYLCASSLALFSYEQYFGPGTRLTVT.

The chain carries TRBV9 and TRBJ1-4, with TRBD1 matching over 8 bases. This CDR3 comprises 15 residues. Germline values: CDR1 SGDLS, CDR2 YYNGEE. V was clipped by 3 bases and J by 5 bases; unmatched bases: 6. Here the CDR3 DNA reads TGTGCCAGCAGCGCCATGGGACAGGAAAATGAAAAACTGTTTTTT. It translates to CASSAMGQENEKLFF.

This clone came up a few times. The chain's CDR3 is CASSLRGTGTGGYTF. CDR3 sequence (DNA): TGTGCCAGCAGCTTAAGGGGAACCGGGACAGGTGGCTACACCTTC. V is TRBV7-3 and J is TRBJ1-2, with TRBD1 matching 8 bases. V was clipped by 1 base and J by 7 bases; unmatched bases: 8. Germline-derived CDR1 and CDR2 are SGHTA and FQGTGA. There are 15 residues in the CDR3.

This sequence joins TRBV6-6 and TRBJ2-7; D perhaps matches TRBD2 (6 bases). The CDR3 spans 16 residues. The germline gives CDR1 MNHNY, CDR2 SVGAGI (reference sequence). The V end lost 4 bases, the J end lost 2 bases, and 18 bases lay between the germline ends. The CDR3 DNA reads as TGTGCCAGCAGTTCCCCCTCTGCGGGACCTCCCTACGAGCAGTACTTC. It encodes CASSSPSAGPPYEQYF.

This clone has just a few counts. The chain recombines TRBV7-9 with TRBJ2-3, with TRBD2 matching over 7 bases. The V segment lost 0 bases and the J segment 5 bases; nucleotides outside the gene matches: 8. CDR3 size: 16 residues. Germline CDR1 is SEHNR and CDR2 is FQNEAQ (reference sequence). The CDR3 bases are TGTGCCAGCAGCTTAGCGCGAACTAGCGAGGGAGATACGCAGTATTTT. It codes for CASSLARTSEGDTQYF.

This rearrangement joins TRBV27 to TRBJ2-2; no clear D. The V end lost 2 bases, the J end lost 7 bases, and 11 bases lay between the germline ends. Germline V lookup: CDR1 MNHEY, CDR2 SMNVEV (reference sequence). The CDR3 loop spans 14 amino acids. CDR3 loop: CASSLNPTSGELFF. CDR3 in DNA: TGTGCCAGCAGTTTAAACCCGACAAGCGGGGAGCTGTTTTTT.

This chain uses TRBV11-3 with TRBJ1-1; D gene ambiguous. Looked up from germline, CDR1 is SGHNT and CDR2 is YENEEA. Trimming pared 4 bases from V and 1 base from J, leaving 7 bases between. This CDR3 has 13 residues. The CDR3 nucleotides read TGTGCCAGCAGCTCATACAGGAACACTGAAGCTTTCTTT. It translates to CASSSYRNTEAFF.